This T cell receptor (beta chain) was retrieved from a study of blood T cell repertoires in COVID-19. Generated by immunoSEQ multiplex PCR, the TCRdb table keeps only in-frame clones and is missing some. The sample has around 95,000 clones; around four fifths are singletons. This clonotype was obtained from a man aged 70 or older with active or convalescent COVID-19. The sequenced sample was peripheral blood.

The CDR3 reads CASSQADRATGELFF. CDR3 nucleotide sequence: TGCGCCAGCAGCCAGGCAGACAGGGCCACCGGGGAGCTGTTTTTT. V usage is TRBV4-1 and J usage is TRBJ2-2; 7 bases agree with TRBD1. CDR3 length: 15 amino acids. V lost 3 bases and J lost 4; bases outside the gene matches: 5. The germline CDR1 and CDR2 sequences are MGHRA and YSYEKL.